This TCR beta chain was recorded in a study of post-analysis software for immune sequencing data. Across the study: There were relapsing-remitting, secondary progressive and progressive-relapsing multiple sclerosis among the disease courses included.

Concerning this clonotype itself: What it binds is unknown.

Prepared TCR beta cDNA libraries contained unique molecular identifiers. MiXCR, run by TCRdb on the PCR reads, gives a single entry per CDR3 protein. The sample lists 650,000 to 850,000 distinct CDR3 sequences, roughly 50% occurring once. Findings of the study overall: The authors found that F measure strongly co-clustered same-batch samples. Included in a set of roughly five TRBV segments more frequent in patients than controls were TRBV5-6, TRBV5-1 and TRBV20-1. A significant reduction in normalized Chao1 diversity was observed in multiple sclerosis patients versus controls.

The germline CDR1 and CDR2 sequences are MNHEY and SMNVEV (reference sequence). J was trimmed by 0 bases and V by 6 bases; bases with no gene match: 7. The CDR3 has 16 amino acids. This receptor was obtained from a girl aged 5-17 years with multiple sclerosis. The J gene is TRBJ2-1, the V gene TRBV27; 8 nucleotides align to TRBD2. Sequenced material: blood. In nucleotides, the CDR3 is TGTGCCAGCAGCCTAGCGGGTTTAACCTCCTACAATGAGCAGTTCTTC. Translated, it gives CASSLAGLTSYNEQFF.